These T cell receptor beta chains were read from a single sample in a study of shared T cell receptors in the human thymus. Sequencing was performed with immunoSEQ multiplex PCR; in TCRdb, only in-frame clones are kept and a portion is missing. The data hold approximately 400,000 clones, with 95% observed a single time. The material sequenced was thymocytes. The receptors derive from a human donor. Both conserved end residues are part of each CDR3. The D gene is left open where the match is weak. Size is stated for part of the rows, as once, few or many counts, or as a class when the clone is expanded.

abundance	d_gene	v_gene	j_gene	CDR3nt	CDR3aa
.	TRBD2	TRBV29-1	TRBJ2-4	TGCAGCGTTGCCGCCCCAGCGGGAGAAGGGGCAGCCAAAAACATTCAGTACTTC	CSVAAPAGEGAAKNIQYF
.	.	TRBV28	TRBJ2-7	TGTGCCACCAGTGGTGATGAGCAGTACTTC	CATSGDEQYF
.	TRBD1	TRBV6-5	TRBJ2-7	TGTGCCAGCAGTTACTCGAGGGGGACAGTTGTCTACGAGCAGTACTTC	CASSYSRGTVVYEQYF
.	.	TRBV18	TRBJ2-1	TGTGCCAGCTCACCAGTGGACACCACCTACAATGAGCAGTTCTTC	CASSPVDTTYNEQFF
.	.	TRBV7-2	TRBJ2-3	TGTGCCAGCAGCTTAGTAAGGGGAAGCACAGATACGCAGTATTTT	CASSLVRGSTDTQYF
.	.	TRBV27	TRBJ2-2	TGTGCCAGCAGTTTACGACTAGATAACACCGGGGAGCTGTTTTTT	CASSLRLDNTGELFF
.	.	TRBV20-1	TRBJ1-2	TGCAGTTCCTCAGGGCGGTATGGCTACACCTTC	CSSSGRYGYTF
once	.	TRBV4-3	TRBJ2-3	TGCGCCAGCAGCCAAGATCAAGGCCAGGAGACCCCCGAAGATACGCAGTATTTT	CASSQDQGQETPEDTQYF
.	TRBD2	TRBV13	TRBJ2-5	TGTGCCAGCAAATCTGGAGGTCAGCGGGAGGGTTTTGAGACCCAGTACTTC	CASKSGGQREGFETQYF
.	.	TRBV28	TRBJ1-5	TGTGCCAGCAGTTTACGGGGACACAGTTTCATAGGCAATCAGCCCCAGCATTTT	CASSLRGHSFIGNQPQHF
.	TRBD1	TRBV30	TRBJ1-2	TGTGCCTGGGACCGTTGGGACAGGGGCTACACCTTC	CAWDRWDRGYTF
.	.	TRBV7-9	TRBJ2-7	TGTGCCAGCAGCCCCTTCTTTTCGGACGAGCAGTACTTC	CASSPFFSDEQYF
.	.	TRBV7-3	TRBJ2-7	TGTGCCAGCAGCCCCTCACGCTACGAGCAGTACTTC	CASSPSRYEQYF
.	.	TRBV6-5	TRBJ1-1	TGTGCCAGCAACCCTTCGGAGGGGCGAGTCACTGAAGCTTTCTTT	CASNPSEGRVTEAFF
.	.	TRBV27	TRBJ2-7	TGTGCCAGCAGTTTGAGGGGCCCCCACTACGAGCAGTACTTC	CASSLRGPHYEQYF
.	.	TRBV5-4	TRBJ2-3	TGTGCCAGCAGCCCTGGGGGAATCGCGCAGTATTTT	CASSPGGIAQYF
.	.	TRBV5-1	TRBJ2-2	TGCGCCAGCAGCCGGGATATTGGGCCCGGGGAGCTGTTTTTT	CASSRDIGPGELFF
.	.	TRBV28	TRBJ1-5	TGTGCCAGCAGCCCCCCTTCCATAGGCCATCAGCCCCAGCATTTT	CASSPPSIGHQPQHF
.	.	TRBV6-5	TRBJ1-2	TGTGCCAGCAGTCCCCGAACGACGGTGAACTATGGCTACACCTTC	CASSPRTTVNYGYTF
.	.	TRBV5-6	TRBJ2-7	TGTGCCAGCAGCTTTGGCGGGGACTCCTACGAGCAGTACTTC	CASSFGGDSYEQYF
.	TRBD1	TRBV6-1	TRBJ2-7	TGTGCCAGCAGAGGGGACAGCGAGCAGTACTTC	CASRGDSEQYF
once	.	TRBV6-6	TRBJ1-1	TGTGCCAGCAGTTCCCAGGGGATTCTGGGCACTGAAGCTTTCTTT	CASSSQGILGTEAFF
.	.	TRBV11-2	TRBJ2-7	TGTGCCAGCAGCTGGCATGCCAGGAGCCCGAGGAGGGCGAACGAGCAGTACTTC	CASSWHARSPRRANEQYF
.	TRBD2	TRBV5-4	TRBJ2-7	TGTGCCAGCAGGGAGCGGGGCGCTAAGTCCTACGAGCAGTACTTC	CASRERGAKSYEQYF
.	.	TRBV15	TRBJ1-3	TGTGCCACCAGCAGAGAAGGCGGAAACACCATATATTTT	CATSREGGNTIYF
.	TRBD1	TRBV6-1	TRBJ2-7	TGTGCCAGCTGTTCTGAAAAGGGGGCCCACTCCGAGCAGTACTTC	CASCSEKGAHSEQYF
once	.	TRBV10-1	TRBJ2-7	TGCGCCAGCAGTGAGATAGTTCCCTTTAATGGTTACGAGCAGTACTTC	CASSEIVPFNGYEQYF
.	.	TRBV6-4	TRBJ2-1	TGTGCCAGCAGTGACTCGAATGGCGGTATCGTCGACAATGAGCAGTTCTTC	CASSDSNGGIVDNEQFF
.	.	TRBV7-3	TRBJ2-1	TGTGCCAGCAGCTTAATAAGGTCGAGCGGCCTATACAATGAGCAGTTCTTC	CASSLIRSSGLYNEQFF
once	TRBD2	TRBV25-1	TRBJ2-1	TGTGCCAGCAGTGAACCTCGGACTAGCGGGAGTGACTACAATGAGCAGTTCTTC	CASSEPRTSGSDYNEQFF
.	.	TRBV5-5	TRBJ2-7	TGTGCCAGCAGCTTGGGAGGCTACCTCCTCGAGCAGTACTTC	CASSLGGYLLEQYF